Listed below are T cell receptor beta chains from one sample, sequenced in a study of cytomegalovirus exposure and HLA in healthy donors. Repertoires were generated with immunoSEQ multiplex PCR, while TCRdb's copy carries only in-frame clones and drops some. Counted here are about 200,000 clones, roughly 80% occurring once; the ten biggest clones make up approximately 2.5%. The specimen sequenced was PBMCs. The receptors shown here come from a woman in her forties in good health and CMV-seronegative. CDR3s include the opening cysteine and the closing phenylalanine or tryptophan. Each record gives: CDR3 DNA, CDR3 protein, J gene, D gene, V gene, clone size. A D gene is named only where the DNA matches it firmly. Where a row states a size, it is once, few, many or the class of an expanded clone; other rows omit it.

DNA: TGTGCCAGCACACCTAGCTGGAGGCCAGGAGAGACCCAGTACTTC; CDR3: CASTPSWRPGETQYF; J: TRBJ2-5; D: .; V: TRBV6-1; size: .
DNA: TGTGCCAGCAGCTTCGCCCCGGGACTAGGGTACAATGAGCAGTTCTTC; CDR3: CASSFAPGLGYNEQFF; J: TRBJ2-1; D: TRBD2; V: TRBV5-6; size: many
DNA: TGCGCCAGCAGCGTCCGGGACAGGTTGAACACTGAAGCTTTCTTT; CDR3: CASSVRDRLNTEAFF; J: TRBJ1-1; D: TRBD1; V: TRBV5-1; size: .
DNA: TGTGCCTGGGAAATAGCGGGGGTGCGGAATACGCAGTATTTT; CDR3: CAWEIAGVRNTQYF; J: TRBJ2-3; D: TRBD2; V: TRBV30; size: .
DNA: TGTGCCAGCAGCGGAGGGGACAGCCTCTTCTATGGCTACACCTTC; CDR3: CASSGGDSLFYGYTF; J: TRBJ1-2; D: TRBD1; V: TRBV7-9; size: .
DNA: TGTGCCAGCAGCTTAAATCACGGGGACACTGAAGCTTTCTTT; CDR3: CASSLNHGDTEAFF; J: TRBJ1-1; D: .; V: TRBV7-9; size: few
DNA: TGTGCCAGCAGCTCCTTGACGGGGATGTTGGTGACCCAGTACTTC; CDR3: CASSSLTGMLVTQYF; J: TRBJ2-5; D: .; V: TRBV7-8; size: .
DNA: TGTGCCAGCAGCGCCTGGACAGGGGAAAAACTGTTTTTT; CDR3: CASSAWTGEKLFF; J: TRBJ1-4; D: TRBD1; V: TRBV9; size: .
DNA: TGTGCCATCAGTGAGGGGGGGGGAGGGCTGGAGACCCAGTACTTC; CDR3: CAISEGGGGLETQYF; J: TRBJ2-5; D: TRBD2; V: TRBV10-3; size: .
DNA: TGTGCCAGCAGCCCCAGCGGAAGTCATGGCTACACCTTC; CDR3: CASSPSGSHGYTF; J: TRBJ1-2; D: .; V: TRBV7-9; size: .
DNA: TGTGCCAGTATCTCACGAGCGGGGAAGGACACTGAAGCTTTCTTT; CDR3: CASISRAGKDTEAFF; J: TRBJ1-1; D: .; V: TRBV19; size: .
DNA: TGTGCCAGCAGTCTCAACAGGGGGCCGAACACTGAAGCTTTCTTT; CDR3: CASSLNRGPNTEAFF; J: TRBJ1-1; D: TRBD1; V: TRBV7-6; size: few
DNA: TGTGCCAGCAGCTTGGGGCTAGCGGGTGATGAGCAGTTCTTC; CDR3: CASSLGLAGDEQFF; J: TRBJ2-1; D: TRBD2; V: TRBV7-2; size: few
DNA: TGTGCCAGCAGCTTAGGGAGGCGCGGCTCTGGAAACACCATATATTTT; CDR3: CASSLGRRGSGNTIYF; J: TRBJ1-3; D: .; V: TRBV7-8; size: few
DNA: TGTGCCAGCGGCCTTTTCTCTGGGGCCAACGTCCTGACTTTC; CDR3: CASGLFSGANVLTF; J: TRBJ2-6; D: .; V: TRBV2; size: .
DNA: TGTGCCACCAGCAGAGATTGGGGGAGCGGGACTGAAGCTTTCTTT; CDR3: CATSRDWGSGTEAFF; J: TRBJ1-1; D: .; V: TRBV15; size: .
DNA: TGTGCCTGGACGACCGGGATCCAGGGGGAGACCCAGTACTTC; CDR3: CAWTTGIQGETQYF; J: TRBJ2-5; D: .; V: TRBV30; size: .
DNA: TGTGCCAGCAGCCTAGGGGCGTGGGGGGGTAGCAATCAGCCCCAGCATTTT; CDR3: CASSLGAWGGSNQPQHF; J: TRBJ1-5; D: .; V: TRBV7-9; size: .
DNA: TGTGCCAGCGCGACAGGGAAGAACACTGAAGCTTTCTTT; CDR3: CASATGKNTEAFF; J: TRBJ1-1; D: TRBD1; V: TRBV27; size: .
DNA: TGTGCCAGCAGCACCCATCGGGGGGACACCGGGGAGCTGTTTTTT; CDR3: CASSTHRGDTGELFF; J: TRBJ2-2; D: TRBD2; V: TRBV7-9; size: .
DNA: TGTGCCAGCTCAGATTTCGGGACAGTCTCCTACGAGCAGTACTTC; CDR3: CASSDFGTVSYEQYF; J: TRBJ2-7; D: TRBD1; V: TRBV18; size: once
DNA: TGTGCCAGCAGTGGGGGGCCAATATGGAACACCGGGGAGCTGTTTTTT; CDR3: CASSGGPIWNTGELFF; J: TRBJ2-2; D: .; V: TRBV25-1; size: .
DNA: TGTGCCAGCAAGAAGTCTATACTAGGGGAGGAACTGTTTTTT; CDR3: CASKKSILGEELFF; J: TRBJ1-4; D: .; V: TRBV7-9; size: once
DNA: TGTGCCAGCAGCTGGGACAGGGTTGGCGGCTACACCTTC; CDR3: CASSWDRVGGYTF; J: TRBJ1-2; D: TRBD1; V: TRBV28; size: .
DNA: TGTGCCAGCAGCCCGACGACTTTAAGCGGACTGTACAATGAGCAGTTCTTC; CDR3: CASSPTTLSGLYNEQFF; J: TRBJ2-1; D: .; V: TRBV7-2; size: once
DNA: TGTGCCAGTACCAAGACTAGCGGGAGGGTACACGGGGAGCTGTTTTTT; CDR3: CASTKTSGRVHGELFF; J: TRBJ2-2; D: TRBD2; V: TRBV19; size: .
DNA: TGTGCCAGCAGTGTAACAGGGGATAGAGTAAGCTCTGGGGCCAACGTCCTGACTTTC; CDR3: CASSVTGDRVSSGANVLTF; J: TRBJ2-6; D: TRBD1; V: TRBV2; size: .
DNA: TGCGCCAGCAGCCAAGATCCAGGACTAGCTAGCACAGATACGCAGTATTTT; CDR3: CASSQDPGLASTDTQYF; J: TRBJ2-3; D: TRBD2; V: TRBV5-1; size: .